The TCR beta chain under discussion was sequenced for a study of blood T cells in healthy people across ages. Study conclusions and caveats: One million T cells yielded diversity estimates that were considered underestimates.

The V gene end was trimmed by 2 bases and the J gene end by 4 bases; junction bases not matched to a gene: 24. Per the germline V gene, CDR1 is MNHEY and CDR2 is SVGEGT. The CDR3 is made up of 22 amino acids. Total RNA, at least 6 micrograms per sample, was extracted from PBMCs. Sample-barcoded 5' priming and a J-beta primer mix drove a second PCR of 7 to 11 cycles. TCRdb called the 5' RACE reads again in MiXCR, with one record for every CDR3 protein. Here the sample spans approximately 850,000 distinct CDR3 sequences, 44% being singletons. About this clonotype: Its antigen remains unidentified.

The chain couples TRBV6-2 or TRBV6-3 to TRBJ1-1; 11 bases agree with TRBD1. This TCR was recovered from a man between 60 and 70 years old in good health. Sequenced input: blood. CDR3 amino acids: CASSYPLGQGARTLKLPTEAFF. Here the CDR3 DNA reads TGTGCCAGCAGTTACCCGCTCGGACAGGGGGCAAGAACACTGAAGCTTCCCACTGAAGCTTTCTTT.